The next 4 T cell receptor beta chains were all read from a single sample in a study of shared clonotypes between healthy human individuals. The assay was immunoSEQ multiplex PCR, and TCRdb's table has in-frame clones only and misses some. The sample has more than 850,000 clones, around 82% seen once. Sequenced: memory CD4+ T cells from PBMCs. Subset reported: CD45RA-negative fraction. All receptors come from a man aged 18 to 29 in good health. Some clones in this sample may be carry-over from other donors' samples.

The rearrangement links TRBV29-1 to TRBJ1-2; 8 positions match TRBD1. V trimming: 3 bases; J trimming: 6 bases; junction bases outside the gene matches: 6. This CDR3 is 13 amino acids long. Germline assignment: CDR1 SQVTM and CDR2 ANQGSEA. CDR3 protein: CSVEATGGDGYTF. Here the CDR3 DNA reads TGCAGCGTTGAGGCTACAGGGGGTGATGGCTACACCTTC.

This clone occurred a few times. This rearrangement joins TRBV7-8 to TRBJ1-4, with a tentative D call TRBD1 (6 bases). The V end lost 6 bases, the J end lost 10 bases, and 15 bases lay between the germline ends. The CDR3 is 13 amino acids. Germline CDR1 SGHVS, CDR2 FQNEAQ. In DNA, the CDR3 is TGTGCCAGCAGTCCCGTGGGGGCGGGAAAACTGTTTTTT. Translation: CASSPVGAGKLFF.

J is TRBJ1-2 and V is TRBV2; D is uncertain. V was pared by 3 bases and J by 4 bases, with 9 bases between. Germline V CDR1 and CDR2: SNHLY, FYNNEI. The CDR3 runs 13 residues. In nucleotides, the CDR3 is TGTGCCAGCAGTGAGAGGACGGTCTATGGCTACACCTTC. Its translation is CASSERTVYGYTF.

The chain has TRBV19 and TRBJ2-7, with D perhaps matching TRBD1 (6 bases). Trimming pared 5 bases from V and 6 bases from J, leaving 11 bases between. The CDR3 spans 12 residues. CDR1 and CDR2 (germline): LNHDA, SQIVND (reference sequence). DNA for the CDR3: TGTGCCAGTAGTCTACAAGGGGGCGAGCAGTACTTC. Translation: CASSLQGGEQYF.